This is a list of T cell receptor beta chains from one sample in a study of cytomegalovirus exposure and HLA in healthy donors. Only in-frame clones appear in the TCRdb table, and some are missing; sequencing was by immunoSEQ multiplex PCR. This table has roughly 290,000 clones, over 85% appearing once. Source material: PBMCs. The receptors come from a woman aged 18-29 years in good health and CMV-seronegative. Both conserved end residues are part of each CDR3. The D gene is left open where the match is weak. Rows give clone size only sometimes, using once, few, many, or a class for an expanded clone.

d_gene: TRBD1
abundance: -
j_gene: TRBJ1-3
v_gene: TRBV23-1
CDR3aa: CASSQQDRGNTIYF
CDR3nt: TGCGCCAGCAGTCAACAGGACAGGGGAAACACCATATATTTT

d_gene: -
abundance: -
j_gene: TRBJ1-6
v_gene: TRBV2
CDR3aa: CASKPGANSPLHF
CDR3nt: TGTGCCAGCAAGCCAGGTGCAAATTCACCCCTCCACTTT

d_gene: -
abundance: once
j_gene: TRBJ1-5
v_gene: TRBV23-1
CDR3aa: CASSQVGGASNQPQHF
CDR3nt: TGCGCCAGCAGTCAAGTTGGTGGGGCGAGCAATCAGCCCCAGCATTTT

d_gene: TRBD1
abundance: -
j_gene: TRBJ1-2
v_gene: TRBV29-1
CDR3aa: CSVETRDRGSSNYGYTF
CDR3nt: TGCAGCGTTGAAACTCGGGACAGGGGGAGTTCTAACTATGGCTACACCTTC

d_gene: -
abundance: -
j_gene: TRBJ1-2
v_gene: TRBV2
CDR3aa: CASSTQQGFYGYTF
CDR3nt: TGTGCCAGCAGTACCCAACAGGGCTTCTATGGCTACACCTTC

d_gene: -
abundance: -
j_gene: TRBJ2-5
v_gene: TRBV9
CDR3aa: CASSPRGETQYF
CDR3nt: TGTGCCAGCAGCCCCCGGGGAGAGACCCAGTACTTC

d_gene: TRBD1
abundance: -
j_gene: TRBJ1-4
v_gene: TRBV6-1
CDR3aa: CASRGQGVTNEKLFF
CDR3nt: TGTGCCAGCAGAGGACAGGGGGTAACTAATGAAAAACTGTTTTTT

d_gene: -
abundance: -
j_gene: TRBJ1-6
v_gene: TRBV30
CDR3aa: CAWSVGGANYNSPLHF
CDR3nt: TGTGCCTGGAGTGTCGGGGGGGCCAACTATAATTCACCCCTCCACTTT

d_gene: -
abundance: -
j_gene: TRBJ2-3
v_gene: TRBV5-4
CDR3aa: CASSLSAARTDTQYF
CDR3nt: TGTGCCAGCAGCTTGTCGGCGGCACGCACAGATACGCAGTATTTT

d_gene: -
abundance: once
j_gene: TRBJ1-6
v_gene: TRBV9
CDR3aa: CASSVAGPFGPLHF
CDR3nt: TGTGCCAGCAGCGTAGCAGGGCCGTTTGGACCCCTCCACTTT

d_gene: -
abundance: -
j_gene: TRBJ2-3
v_gene: TRBV11-2
CDR3aa: CASSLPLVLADTQYF
CDR3nt: TGTGCCAGCAGCCTCCCACTAGTTTTAGCAGATACGCAGTATTTT